These 29 T cell receptor beta chains were sequenced from one sample in a study of OX40 agonist ivuxolimab in advanced cancers. Assay: immunoSEQ multiplex PCR; the TCRdb copy retains only in-frame clones and omits some. The table has tens of thousands of clones, around 90% seen once; the top ten hold 5% to 7%. Sequenced material: CD4+ or CD8+ T cells sorted from blood, taken in a trial of the OX40 agonist ivuxolimab. Source of these receptors: an adult with an advanced solid tumor such as melanoma, head and neck, liver or kidney cancer.

This chain uses TRBV2 with TRBJ1-1; D may be TRBD1 (6 bases). The germline CDR1 and CDR2 sequences are SNHLY and FYNNEI. V was pared by 7 bases and J by 4 bases, with 16 bases between. The CDR3 runs 14 residues. The CDR3 region has the DNA TGTGCCAGCACACCCCCGGAAGGGGGCACTGAAGCTTTCTTT. It specifies CASTPPEGGTEAFF.

The chain combines TRBV10-3 with TRBJ2-7; 8 bases are shared with TRBD1. Germline V lookup: CDR1 ENHRY, CDR2 SYGVKD. This CDR3 has 13 amino acids. V dropped 3 bases and J dropped 5; count of bases not matched to a gene: 3. The DNA of the CDR3 is TGTGCCATCAGTGAAGACAGGGGCGACGAGCAGTACGTC. Amino acid sequence: CAISEDRGDEQYV.

V gene TRBV5-4 combines with J gene TRBJ2-2; no firm D call. Trimming removed 0 bases from V and 8 bases from J, with 5 bases in between. Germline CDR1 is SGHNT and CDR2 is YYREEE (reference sequence). This CDR3 has 12 amino acids. The CDR3 coding sequence is TGTGCCAGCAGCTTGGTAGCAGGGGAGCTGTTTTTT. It yields the protein CASSLVAGELFF.

The gene calls are TRBV9 and TRBJ2-2, with a possible D match to TRBD1 (6 bases). The V gene's germline CDR1 is SGDLS and CDR2 YYNGEE. Trimming shortened V by 5 bases and J by 0 bases, and 11 bases separated the two germline ends. CDR3 length: 15 residues. The CDR3 DNA sequence: TGTGCCAGCAGTACTACAGGGTCGAACACCGGGGAGCTGTTTTTT. Its protein product is CASSTTGSNTGELFF.

This chain connects TRBV4-1 to TRBJ2-4; the match to TRBD1 covers 7 bases. The germline gives CDR1 MGHRA, CDR2 YSYEKL. The CDR3 has 14 amino acids. V lost 4 bases, J lost 8 bases, and 8 bases stayed unmatched. CDR3 sequence reads: CASSPRQGWDIQYF. The CDR3 coding sequence is TGCGCCAGCAGCCCACGACAGGGATGGGACATTCAGTACTTC.

Concerning this clone: The same CDR3 can be traced to other DNA sequences in this sample. This chain joins TRBV28 and TRBJ1-1, with a possible D match to TRBD1 (5 bases). The ends were cut back, 5 bases at V and 1 base at J, with 8 bases in the middle. CDR1 and CDR2 from the germline V gene are MDHEN and SYDVKM. CDR3 length: 13 residues. The CDR3 protein is CASSLGGNTEAFF. Here the CDR3 DNA reads TGTGCCAGCAGTCTCGGGGGGAACACTGAAGCTTTCTTT.

V gene TRBV7-9 combines with J gene TRBJ1-1, with D possibly matching TRBD1 (6 bases). The germline CDR1 and CDR2 sequences are SEHNR and FQNEAQ (reference sequence). The ends were cut back, 3 bases at V and 8 bases at J, with 13 bases in the middle. This CDR3 is built from 13 residues. CDR3 coding DNA: TGTGCCAGCAGCTTGGGACACTTACTAGAAGCTTTCTTT. Residues: CASSLGHLLEAFF. Full variable domain (rest looked up from reference TRBV7-9 and TRBJ1-1): DTGVSQNPRHKITKRGQNVTFRCDPISEHNRLYWYRQTLGQGPEFLTYFQNEAQLEKSRLLSDRFSAERPKGSFSTLEIQRTEQGDSAMYLCASSLGHLLEAFFGQGTRLTVV.

The chain joins TRBV30 to TRBJ2-5; D may be TRBD1 (6 bases). V was pared by 2 bases and J by 1 base, with 8 bases between. Germline CDR1 reads GTSNPN; CDR2 reads SVGIG (reference sequence). This CDR3 is 13 amino acids long. Written as DNA, the CDR3 is TGTGCCTGGAGTCAAGGGGGCCAAGAGACCCAGTACTTC. Its translation is CAWSQGGQETQYF.

The chain combines TRBV9 with TRBJ1-5; D remains ambiguous. V dropped 0 bases and J dropped 4 bases, with 11 bases sitting between them. This CDR3 is built from 15 residues. Germline V gene lookup returns CDR1 SGDLS and CDR2 YYNGEE. The CDR3 region is CASSVVSGKNQPQHF. In DNA, the CDR3 is TGTGCCAGCAGCGTAGTGTCAGGTAAAAATCAGCCCCAGCATTTT.

This rearrangement joins TRBV7-2 to TRBJ2-3; possibly TRBD2 for D (6 bases). Per the germline V gene, CDR1 is SGHTA and CDR2 is FQGNSA. CDR3 length equals 19 residues. Trimming shortened V by 4 bases and J by 2 bases, and 25 bases separated the two germline ends. CDR3 sequence reads: CASSSTRDSIAIFTDTQYF. The CDR3 DNA reads TGTGCCAGCAGCTCCACCCGGGACTCGATCGCTATTTTCACAGATACGCAGTATTTT.

CDR3 sequence reads: CASSLDWTSYEQYF. CDR3 in DNA: TGTGCCAGCAGCTTAGATTGGACTAGCTACGAGCAGTACTTC. The gene calls are TRBV7-9 and TRBJ2-7; 7 bases are a match to TRBD2. The CDR3 runs to 14 residues. The trim removed 1 base at V and 3 bases at J, leaving 3 bases unmatched. The germline CDR1 and CDR2 sequences are SEHNR and FQNEAQ (reference sequence).

This chain uses TRBV5-6 with TRBJ2-3; 8 bases fit TRBD2. Germline values: CDR1 SGHDT, CDR2 YYEEEE. The CDR3 has 16 amino acids. Germline trimming cut 0 bases from V and 5 bases from J; bases unmatched to any gene: 8. In nucleotides, the CDR3 is TGTGCCAGCAGCTTGGCCCGGGGGGGACCTTTAGATACGCAGTATTTT. Its protein product is CASSLARGGPLDTQYF.

The J gene is TRBJ2-1, the V gene TRBV4-1; D unclear. This CDR3 is built from 13 residues. Trimming took off 1 base at V and 7 bases at J, with 8 bases between the two ends. The germline gives CDR1 MGHRA, CDR2 YSYEKL. The CDR3 region is CASSQGNWNEQFF. The CDR3 bases are TGCGCCAGCAGCCAAGGGAACTGGAATGAGCAGTTCTTC.

This chain links TRBV19 with TRBJ2-3, with unresolved D. V gave up 3 bases and J gave up 0 bases, with 10 bases separating them. The CDR3 length is 15 residues. Germline CDR1 and CDR2: LNHDA and SQIVND (reference sequence). The CDR3 region has the DNA TGTGCCAGTAGTATTGCAGGTACTAGCACAGATACGCAGTATTTT. Protein: CASSIAGTSTDTQYF.

The chain has TRBV21-1 and TRBJ1-5. TRBV21-1 is a listed pseudogene. The CDR3 is 13 residues long. The CDR3 coding sequence is TGTGCCACCCTGGGGGGGAGCAATCAGCCCCAGCATTTT. Its protein product is CATLGGSNQPQHF.

The rearrangement links TRBV10-3 to TRBJ1-5; unclear D gene. The CDR3 extends over 13 amino acids. Germline lookup yields CDR1 ENHRY and CDR2 SYGVKD. V was shortened by 5 bases and J by 6 bases, with 11 bases between the two germline ends. The CDR3 bases are TGTGCCATCAGTTTTGGGTCGGGTCAGCCCCAGCATTTT. This gives the protein CAISFGSGQPQHF.

The chain combines TRBV27 with TRBJ1-2; the D is unclear. CDR1 and CDR2 from the germline V gene are MNHEY and SMNVEV (reference sequence). The V end lost 6 bases, the J end lost 8 bases, and 16 bases lay between the germline ends. The CDR3 is made up of 13 amino acids. CDR3 amino acids: CASSPLPPKGYTF. In DNA, the CDR3 is TGTGCCAGCAGCCCCCTCCCTCCGAAGGGCTACACCTTC.

J is TRBJ2-5 and V is TRBV25-1; 9 bases match TRBD1. Germline lookup yields CDR1 MGHDK and CDR2 SYGVNS. V lost 6 bases, J lost 5 bases, and 13 bases stayed unmatched. CDR3 length equals 16 residues. This chain's CDR3 is CASSESYRGLGETQYF. CDR3 DNA sequence: TGTGCCAGCAGCGAGTCTTACAGGGGGCTCGGGGAGACCCAGTACTTC.

The rearrangement uses TRBV6-1 and TRBJ2-1; D remains unclear. The CDR3 totals 10 residues. V gave up 7 bases and J gave up 4 bases, with 2 bases separating them. Germline loops: CDR1 MNHNS, CDR2 SASEGT. The CDR3 region is CASIYNEQFF. DNA for the CDR3: TGTGCCAGCATTTACAATGAGCAGTTCTTC.

The chain links TRBV27 to TRBJ2-3; possible D gene TRBD2, 5 bases. The germline V gene encodes CDR1 MNHEY and CDR2 SMNVEV (reference sequence). Trimming removed 10 bases from V and 4 bases from J, with 18 bases in between. CDR3 length: 14 amino acids. In DNA form, the CDR3 reads TGTGCCACCAAATTGGACTTCAATCCAGATACGCAGTATTTT. This gives the protein CATKLDFNPDTQYF.

The V gene is TRBV5-6, the J gene TRBJ2-2; 10 nucleotides align to TRBD2. This CDR3 is 15 amino acids long. The germline gives CDR1 SGHDT, CDR2 YYEEEE. Trimming at V came to 2 bases and at J to 5 bases, leaving 3 bases not matched to a gene. The CDR3 bases are TGTGCCAGCAGCTTAGCGGGAGGGGTAACCGGGGAGCTGTTTTTT. Its translation: CASSLAGGVTGELFF.

This clone occurred a few times. The chain recombines TRBV7-9 with TRBJ1-2, with 7 bases lining up with TRBD1. CDR3 length: 15 residues. V dropped 0 bases and J dropped 6; count of bases not matched to a gene: 7. From germline, CDR1 is SEHNR and CDR2 FQNEAQ (reference sequence). CDR3 protein: CASSLAETGADGYTF. The CDR3, as DNA: TGTGCCAGCAGCTTAGCAGAAACAGGGGCGGATGGCTACACCTTC.

This clone turned up a few times. The genes are TRBV28 and TRBJ2-7; D might be TRBD2 (5 bases). Trimming removed 5 bases from V and 4 bases from J, with 12 bases in between. Germline CDR1 is MDHEN and CDR2 is SYDVKM. CDR3 size: 13 residues. This CDR3 reads CASSAHPGYEQYF. CDR3 coding DNA: TGTGCCAGCAGTGCCCACCCGGGGTACGAGCAGTACTTC.

The J gene is TRBJ2-3, the V gene TRBV9, with 9 positions matching TRBD2. V was clipped by 0 bases and J by 6 bases; unmatched bases: 8. Germline V lookup: CDR1 SGDLS, CDR2 YYNGEE. The CDR3 loop spans 16 amino acids. CDR3 protein: CASSVDAGGPGDTQYF. The CDR3 DNA reads TGTGCCAGCAGCGTAGACGCGGGAGGGCCGGGTGATACGCAGTATTTT.

This sequence joins TRBV7-8 and TRBJ2-7; 7 bases align to TRBD1. The CDR3 has 13 amino acids. Germline CDR1 SGHVS, CDR2 FQNEAQ. Trimming cost V 3 bases and J 6 bases; bases outside gene matches: 5. CDR3 sequence reads: CASSLGQSSEQYF. The CDR3 DNA is TGTGCCAGCAGCTTGGGACAGTCTTCCGAGCAGTACTTC.

V and J are TRBV19 and TRBJ1-5; the D gene is possibly TRBD1 (6 bases). Germline V gene sequence: CDR1 LNHDA, CDR2 SQIVND (reference sequence). Trimming removed 4 bases from V and 0 bases from J, with 19 bases in between. The CDR3 sequence is 18 residues long. The DNA of the CDR3 is TGTGCCAGTAGTACGCTGACAGGATTAACTTATAGCAATCAGCCCCAGCATTTT. It yields the protein CASSTLTGLTYSNQPQHF. Full variable domain (missing parts from reference TRBV19 and TRBJ1-5): DGGITQSPKYLFRKEGQNVTLSCEQNLNHDAMYWYRQDPGQGLRLIYYSQIVNDFQKGDIAEGYSVSREKKESFPLTVTSAQKNPTAFYLCASSTLTGLTYSNQPQHFGDGTRLSIL.

This chain connects TRBV5-5 to TRBJ2-7, with TRBD2 matching over 8 bases. Germline assignment: CDR1 SGHKS and CDR2 YYEKEE (reference sequence). With 7 bases clipped from V and 3 bases from J, the junction kept 9 bases outside the gene matches. This CDR3 region has 14 residues. CDR3 DNA sequence: TGTGCCAGCCAGCTAGGCCTAGCGGGCTACGAGCAGTACTTC. It codes for CASQLGLAGYEQYF.

The CDR3 is CASSVTGVETQYF. CDR3 bases: TGTGCCAGTAGTGTAACAGGGGTGGAGACCCAGTACTTC. This rearrangement joins TRBV19 to TRBJ2-5, with 7 bases that match TRBD1. This CDR3 spans 13 amino acids. J was trimmed by 5 bases and V by 5 bases; bases with no gene match: 5. Germline lookup yields CDR1 LNHDA and CDR2 SQIVND (reference sequence). The full variable domain, completed using reference TRBV19 and TRBJ2-5, is DGGITQSPKYLFRKEGQNVTLSCEQNLNHDAMYWYRQDPGQGLRLIYYSQIVNDFQKGDIAEGYSVSREKKESFPLTVTSAQKNPTAFYLCASSVTGVETQYFGPGTRLLVL.

This chain connects TRBV2 to TRBJ1-4; the match to TRBD1 covers 9 bases. V shed 2 bases, J shed 0 bases, and the junction held 10 bases outside the gene matches. This CDR3 is built from 19 residues. Germline V lookup: CDR1 SNHLY, CDR2 FYNNEI. The CDR3 protein is CASSELGQGPFATNEKLFF. CDR3 DNA: TGTGCCAGCAGTGAACTCGGACAGGGGCCCTTTGCAACTAATGAAAAACTGTTTTTT.